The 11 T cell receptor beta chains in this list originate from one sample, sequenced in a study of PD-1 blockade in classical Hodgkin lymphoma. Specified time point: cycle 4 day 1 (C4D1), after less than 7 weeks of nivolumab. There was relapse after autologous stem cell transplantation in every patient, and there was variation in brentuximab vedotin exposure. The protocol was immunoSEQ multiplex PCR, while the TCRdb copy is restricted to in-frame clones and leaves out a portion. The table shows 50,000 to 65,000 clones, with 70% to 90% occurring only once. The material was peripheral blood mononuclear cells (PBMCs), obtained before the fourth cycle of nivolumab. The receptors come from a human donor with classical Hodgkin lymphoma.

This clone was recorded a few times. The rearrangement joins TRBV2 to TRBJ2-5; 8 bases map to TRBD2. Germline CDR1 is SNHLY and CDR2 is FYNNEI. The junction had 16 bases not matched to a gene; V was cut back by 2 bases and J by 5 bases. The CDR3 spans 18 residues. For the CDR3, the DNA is TGTGCCAGCAGTGAAATGGGAATAGCGGGGCTCCTAAGGGAGACCCAGTACTTC. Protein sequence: CASSEMGIAGLLRETQYF.

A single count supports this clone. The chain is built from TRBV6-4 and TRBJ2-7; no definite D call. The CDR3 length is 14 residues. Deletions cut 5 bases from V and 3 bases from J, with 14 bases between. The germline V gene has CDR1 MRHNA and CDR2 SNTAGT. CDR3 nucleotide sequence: TGTGCCAGCAGTCACCATGGGCCAATCTACGAGCAGTACTTC. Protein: CASSHHGPIYEQYF.

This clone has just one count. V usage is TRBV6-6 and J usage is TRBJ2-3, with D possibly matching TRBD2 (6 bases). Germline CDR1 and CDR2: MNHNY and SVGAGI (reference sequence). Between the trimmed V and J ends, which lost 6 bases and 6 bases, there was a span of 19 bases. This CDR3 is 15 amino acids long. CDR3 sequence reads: CASSPRTIARDTQYF. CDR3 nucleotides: TGTGCCAGCAGCCCACGGACTATAGCGAGGGATACGCAGTATTTT.

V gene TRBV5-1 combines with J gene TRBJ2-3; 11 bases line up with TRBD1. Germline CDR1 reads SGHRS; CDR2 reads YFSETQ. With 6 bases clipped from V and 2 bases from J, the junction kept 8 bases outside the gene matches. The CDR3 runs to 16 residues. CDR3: CASNPGQGVYTDTQYF. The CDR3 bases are TGCGCCAGCAACCCGGGACAGGGGGTTTACACAGATACGCAGTATTTT. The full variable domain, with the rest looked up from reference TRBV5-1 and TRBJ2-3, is KAGVTQTPRYLIKTRGQQVTLSCSPISGHRSVSWYQQTPGQGLQFLFEYFSETQRNKGNFPGRFSGRQFSNSRSEMNVSTLELGDSALYLCASNPGQGVYTDTQYFGPGTRLTVL.

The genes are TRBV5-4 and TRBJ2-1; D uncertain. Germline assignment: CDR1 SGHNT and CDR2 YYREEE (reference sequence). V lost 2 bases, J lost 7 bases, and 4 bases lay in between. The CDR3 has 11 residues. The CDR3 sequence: CASSFGNEQFF. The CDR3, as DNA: TGTGCCAGCAGCTTCGGGAATGAGCAGTTCTTC.

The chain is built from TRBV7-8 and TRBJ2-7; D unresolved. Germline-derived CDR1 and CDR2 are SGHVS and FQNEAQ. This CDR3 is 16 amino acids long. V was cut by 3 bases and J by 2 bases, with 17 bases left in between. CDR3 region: CASSLNRETNTYEQYF. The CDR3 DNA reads TGTGCCAGCAGCTTGAATAGGGAAACTAATACCTACGAGCAGTACTTC. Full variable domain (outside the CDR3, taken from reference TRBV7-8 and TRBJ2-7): GAGVSQSPRYKVAKRGQDVALRCDPISGHVSLFWYQQALGQGPEFLTYFQNEAQLDKSGLPSDRFFAERPEGSVSTLKIQRTQQEDSAVYLCASSLNRETNTYEQYFGPGTRLTVT.

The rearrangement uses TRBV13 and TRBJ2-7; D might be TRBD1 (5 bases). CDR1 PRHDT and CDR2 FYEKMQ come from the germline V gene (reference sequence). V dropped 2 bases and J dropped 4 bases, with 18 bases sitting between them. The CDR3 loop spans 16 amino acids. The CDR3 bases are TGTGCCAGCAGCTTATTGGCTCAAGGGGCGGTTTACGAGCAGTACTTC. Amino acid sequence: CASSLLAQGAVYEQYF.

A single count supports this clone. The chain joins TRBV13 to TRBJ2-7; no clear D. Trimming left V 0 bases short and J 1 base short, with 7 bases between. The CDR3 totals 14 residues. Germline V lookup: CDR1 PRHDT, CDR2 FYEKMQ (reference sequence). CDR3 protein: CASSLGRVSYEQYF. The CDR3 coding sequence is TGTGCCAGCAGCTTAGGGAGAGTTTCCTACGAGCAGTACTTC.

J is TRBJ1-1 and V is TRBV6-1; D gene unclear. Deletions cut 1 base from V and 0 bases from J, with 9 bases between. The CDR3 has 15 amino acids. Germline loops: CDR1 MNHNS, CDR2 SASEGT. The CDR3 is CASSEVAVMNTEAFF. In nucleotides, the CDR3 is TGTGCCAGCAGTGAAGTAGCAGTAATGAACACTGAAGCTTTCTTT.

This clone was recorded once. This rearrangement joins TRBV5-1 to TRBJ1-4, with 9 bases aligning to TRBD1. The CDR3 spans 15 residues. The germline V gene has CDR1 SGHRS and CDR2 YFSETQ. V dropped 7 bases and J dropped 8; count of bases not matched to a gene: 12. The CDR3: CASGPTGGAGEKLFF. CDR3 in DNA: TGCGCCAGCGGCCCTACAGGGGGCGCGGGAGAAAAACTGTTTTTT.

The CDR3 DNA follows: TGTGCCAGCTCCCGGAACTGGGACTACGAGCAGTACTTC. As protein: CASSRNWDYEQYF. The V gene is TRBV19, the J gene TRBJ2-7; D is ambiguous. Trimming stripped 9 bases from V and 3 bases from J, with 15 bases between. There are 13 residues in the CDR3. Germline CDR1 and CDR2: LNHDA and SQIVND (reference sequence).